This T cell receptor (beta chain) was identified during a study of Ad26.COV2.S vaccination and SARS-CoV-2 variants. The study's findings and limits: Spike-specific TCR breadth ran higher among vaccine recipients than placebo recipients. Substantial post-vaccination breadth of spike-specific CD8+ and CD4+ T cell responses was reported.

Sequencing was performed with immunoSEQ multiplex PCR; in TCRdb, only in-frame clones are kept and a portion is missing. The table lists 200,000 to 300,000 clones, around 88% of them singletons, with about 2.7% in the top ten. Treatment given: some 20 received Ad26.COV2.S at low or high dose, single or two shots; about 5 received placebo; per-sample allocation not given. Sampling took place 63 days after the first vaccine or placebo injection. This vaccine is an Ad26 vector that expresses the Wuhan-strain SARS-CoV-2 spike. With 4 bases clipped from V and 1 base from J, the junction kept 8 bases outside the gene matches. Germline V lookup: CDR1 LGHNT, CDR2 FRNRAP. The CDR3 contains 18 residues. Comment on this clone: Its target is unknown.

The receptor was derived from a person aged 18-60 years who received the Ad26.COV2.S COVID-19 vaccine or a placebo. The starting material was peripheral blood, obtained in a trial of Ad26.COV2.S vaccine versus placebo. This chain connects TRBV12-5 to TRBJ2-1, with TRBD2 matching 12 bases. CDR3 in DNA: TGTGCTAGTGGTTCGACACTGACTAGCGGGAGATCCTACAATGAGCAGTTCTTC. Its translation: CASGSTLTSGRSYNEQFF.